This TCR beta chain stems from a study of shared clonotypes between healthy human individuals. The wider study: There were three CD4 naive, three CD4 memory, two CD8 naive and one CD8 memory plates per donor.

This CDR3 has 11 amino acids. Germline CDR1 LNHDA, CDR2 SQIVND (reference sequence). The V end lost 6 bases, the J end lost 9 bases, and 12 bases lay between the germline ends. Data came from immunoSEQ multiplex PCR; TCRdb stores just in-frame clones and leaves some out. This table has more than 2 million clones, around 95% appearing once. The genes are TRBV19 and TRBJ2-7; maybe TRBD1 (5 bases). The origin of this receptor is a man between 18 and 35 years old in good health. Sample: naive CD4+ T cells sorted from blood. Subset given: CD45RA+ positively selected. In nucleotides, the CDR3 is TGTGCCAGTAGACACAAGGGGTGGCAGTACTTC. As protein: CASRHKGWQYF. Together with reference TRBV19 and TRBJ2-7, the CDR3 gives the full variable domain: DGGITQSPKYLFRKEGQNVTLSCEQNLNHDAMYWYRQDPGQGLRLIYYSQIVNDFQKGDIAEGYSVSREKKESFPLTVTSAQKNPTAFYLCASRHKGWQYFGPGTRLTVT.